The T cell receptor beta chain described here comes from a study of cytomegalovirus exposure and HLA in healthy donors. Study-level points and caveats: The study put under 200 TCR beta chains on its list as cytomegalovirus-associated. Earlier analysis found most TCR beta V segments productive about 90% or about 30% of the time. Certain sequence variants were highly shared and formed a cluster, and this cluster was likely a sequencing artifact.

Nominal health characterized the donors when sampled, though unrecorded immune exposures were likely. The CDR3 contains 12 residues. CDR1 MNHEY and CDR2 SVGAGI come from the germline V gene. Trimming stripped 4 bases from V and 5 bases from J, with 8 bases between. A multiplex PCR was run with 60 Vbeta primers and 13 Jbeta primers. Clones were read by immunoSEQ multiplex PCR, and TCRdb kept only the in-frame ones, dropping some. Found here are around 100,000 clones, 79% of them singletons; the top ten hold approximately 4.1%. On this clone itself: Its antigen is currently unknown.

Input material: PBMCs. This TCR came from a female donor in good health and CMV-seropositive. The chain is built from TRBV6-5 and TRBJ1-1; a weak D match, TRBD1 (6 bases). The CDR3 DNA follows: TGTGCCAGCAGTTTCCAGGGGACTGAAGCTTTCTTT. Its protein is CASSFQGTEAFF.